The text below deals with one T cell receptor beta chain. The data originate from a study of T cell changes during pregnancy in multiple sclerosis. Measured with immunoSEQ multiplex PCR; TCRdb has only the in-frame clones, and not every one. The top ten hold less than 5% of the sample, which has approximately 62,000 clones, 93% seen once. The sequence was obtained from a female donor with multiple sclerosis, enrolled in a pregnancy study. The sample here was CD8+ T cells from peripheral blood mononuclear cells, taken in the second trimester of pregnancy.

This chain's CDR3 is CASSVGPSYNEQFF. Here the CDR3 DNA reads TGTGCCAGCAGCGTAGGGCCGTCCTACAATGAGCAGTTCTTC. This sequence joins TRBV9 and TRBJ2-1, with unresolved D. V was clipped by 0 bases and J by 1 base, with 5 bases between them. The CDR3 covers 14 residues. Per germline, CDR1 SGDLS and CDR2 YYNGEE.